These 29 T cell receptor beta chains were all obtained from the same sample, sequenced in a study of OX40 agonist ivuxolimab in advanced cancers. Clones were sequenced by immunoSEQ multiplex PCR, and TCRdb holds only the in-frame ones, with some missing. The data show over 65,000 clones, about 90% seen once. The sequencing here drew on CD4+ or CD8+ T cells sorted from blood, taken in a trial of the OX40 agonist ivuxolimab. These receptor sequences come from an adult with an advanced solid tumor such as melanoma, head and neck, liver or kidney cancer.

The gene calls are TRBV9 and TRBJ2-1; TRBD1 might be the D (5 bases). The CDR3 consists of 10 residues. Trimming removed 4 bases at V and 11 bases at J, with 7 bases between. The germline V gene has CDR1 SGDLS and CDR2 YYNGEE. The CDR3 DNA reads TGTGCCAGCAGCCAGGACAAGCAGTTCTTC. Translating gives CASSQDKQFF.

This clone has just one count. One end of the junction is discordant with germline, which a read error may explain. The CDR3 region is CASSLARGGAGETQYF. CDR3 nucleotide sequence: TGTGCTAGCAGCTTAGCGCGAGGGGGCGCGGGGGAGACCCAGTACTTC. The rearrangement joins TRBV7-7 to TRBJ2-5; D is perhaps TRBD1 (7 bases). The length of the CDR3 is 16 residues. Germline CDR1 and CDR2: SSHAT and FNYEAQ (reference sequence).

The V gene is TRBV15, the J gene TRBJ1-1; D is uncertain. Germline V gene sequence: CDR1 LNHNV, CDR2 YYDKDF (reference sequence). Trimming removed 5 bases from V and 0 bases from J, with 10 bases in between. The CDR3 has 14 amino acids. CDR3 bases: TGTGCCACCAGCTCGGAGCTCATGAACACTGAAGCTTTCTTT. This codes for CATSSELMNTEAFF.

The J gene is TRBJ2-7, the V gene TRBV6-6, with a weak D call TRBD2 (5 bases). Germline V gene data show CDR1 as MNHNY and CDR2 as SVGAGI (reference sequence). Trimming removed 6 bases from V and 3 bases from J, with 12 bases in between. The CDR3 is 13 amino acids. Here the CDR3 reads CASRIGSLYEQYF. CDR3 DNA sequence: TGTGCCAGCAGGATAGGGAGCCTCTACGAGCAGTACTTC.

The gene calls are TRBV14 and TRBJ2-5, with TRBD2 identical over 9 bases. V lost 3 bases to trimming and J lost 2 bases; unmatched junction nucleotides: 7. This CDR3 contains 16 residues. CDR1 and CDR2 from the germline V gene are SGHDN and FVKESK. The CDR3 reads CASSQSSGDSQETQYF. CDR3 sequence (DNA): TGTGCCAGCAGCCAGTCTAGCGGGGACAGTCAAGAGACCCAGTACTTC.

The genes are TRBV2 and TRBJ1-5; D gene unclear. Germline V gene lookup returns CDR1 SNHLY and CDR2 FYNNEI. The CDR3 runs 13 residues. The V end lost 8 bases, the J end lost 1 base, and 9 bases lay between the germline ends. The CDR3 region has the DNA TGTGCCAGCGTCGGGGAAAGCAATCAGCCCCAGCATTTT. It codes for CASVGESNQPQHF.

The CDR3 sequence: CASSVGWAHNEQFF. In DNA form, the CDR3 reads TGTGCCAGCAGCGTAGGCTGGGCACACAATGAGCAGTTCTTC. The rearrangement joins TRBV9 to TRBJ2-1, with unresolved D. The CDR3 totals 14 residues. Germline CDR1 and CDR2: SGDLS and YYNGEE. V gave up 0 bases and J gave up 5 bases, with 9 bases separating them. Variable domain in full (rest from reference TRBV9 and TRBJ2-1): DSGVTQTPKHLITATGQRVTLRCSPRSGDLSVYWYQQSLDQGLQFLIQYYNGEERAKGNILERFSAQQFPDLHSELNLSSLELGDSALYFCASSVGWAHNEQFFGPGTRLTVL.

The V and J genes are TRBV6-6 and TRBJ1-2; 7 bases agree with TRBD1. Trimming took 7 bases from V and 7 from J; bases not matched to a gene: 3. The CDR3 is 11 amino acids. CDR1 and CDR2 from the germline V gene are MNHNY and SVGAGI (reference sequence). DNA of the CDR3: TGTGCCAGCACCTCAGGGGGTGGCTACACCTTC. Its translation is CASTSGGGYTF.

The chain is built from TRBV7-9 and TRBJ1-2, with D possibly matching TRBD1 (6 bases). Germline CDR1 reads SEHNR; CDR2 reads FQNEAQ (reference sequence). The CDR3 has 14 residues. The V end was cut by 5 bases, the J end by 8 bases, with 18 bases between. DNA for the CDR3: TGTGCCAGCAGCCTTCAGGGGAGTGGAGTCGGCTACACCTTC. Amino acid sequence: CASSLQGSGVGYTF.

The chain is built from TRBV2 and TRBJ1-3, with D hard to call. Per germline, CDR1 SNHLY and CDR2 FYNNEI. CDR3 length equals 14 residues. Trimming shortened V by 8 bases and J by 0 bases, and 11 bases separated the two germline ends. CDR3 in amino acids: CASAPELSGNTIYF. The CDR3 nucleotides are TGTGCCAGCGCCCCGGAGCTCTCTGGAAACACCATATATTTT.

The V and J genes are TRBV10-3 and TRBJ2-3; 11 bases are a match to TRBD2. Per germline, CDR1 ENHRY and CDR2 SYGVKD. This CDR3 is built from 16 residues. With V trimmed by 8 bases and J by 5 bases, 12 bases remained unmatched. The CDR3 DNA reads as TGTGCCATCGCGGCCCCGGTAGCGGGGGGGCAAGATACGCAGTATTTT. Translated, it gives CAIAAPVAGGQDTQYF.

The V and J genes are TRBV12-2 and TRBJ1-1; the DNA was not used to check the table's D call, TRBD1. TRBV12-2 is a listed pseudogene. This CDR3 region has 13 residues. Here the CDR3 DNA reads TGTGCAAGTCGCTTGGGCAGGAACACTGAAGCTTTCTTT. As protein: CASRLGRNTEAFF.

The chain employs TRBV30 and TRBJ2-6; the D gene could be TRBD1 or TRBD2 (5 bases each). This CDR3 is 14 amino acids long. V gave up 3 bases and J gave up 4 bases, with 10 bases separating them. CDR1 and CDR2 from the germline V gene are GTSNPN and SVGIG (reference sequence). The CDR3 region has the DNA TGTGCCTGGAGGGACGGGGCCGGGGCCAACGTCCTGACTTTC. Translated, it gives CAWRDGAGANVLTF.

The chain links TRBV19 to TRBJ2-7; TRBD1 matches at 11 bases. Per the germline V gene, CDR1 is LNHDA and CDR2 is SQIVND (reference sequence). The CDR3 is 13 residues long. Trimming at V came to 9 bases and at J to 5 bases, leaving 6 bases not matched to a gene. CDR3 DNA: TGTGCCAGCTTGGGGACAGGGGGTCACGAGCAGTACTTC. Protein sequence: CASLGTGGHEQYF.

J is TRBJ2-1 and V is TRBV5-6; tentatively, D is TRBD2 (5 bases). The CDR3 runs to 11 residues. Germline CDR1 and CDR2: SGHDT and YYEEEE. Trimming pared 0 bases from V and 14 bases from J, leaving 9 bases between. CDR3 region: CASSLAEEEFF. As DNA, the CDR3 is TGTGCCAGCAGCTTGGCCGAGGAGGAGTTCTTC.

Concerning this clone itself: This same CDR3 is encoded by further DNA sequences in the sample. This chain joins TRBV5-1 and TRBJ2-1; D possibly matches TRBD1 or TRBD2 (6 bases each). This CDR3 spans 15 amino acids. With 0 bases removed from V and 4 bases from J, the gap between germline ends came to 11 bases. Looked up from germline, CDR1 is SGHRS and CDR2 is YFSETQ. This chain's CDR3 is CASSLEGGLYNEQFF. The CDR3 region has the DNA TGCGCCAGCAGCTTGGAGGGGGGCCTATACAATGAGCAGTTCTTC.

In its sample, this clone was seen once. The rearrangement joins TRBV10-3 to TRBJ1-1, with 9 bases aligning to TRBD1. The CDR3 has 15 residues. V lost 6 bases and J lost 1; bases outside the gene matches: 6. Germline values: CDR1 ENHRY, CDR2 SYGVKD. The CDR3 DNA reads as TGTGCCATCAGGCCCAGACAGGGGGAGAACACTGAAGCTTTCTTT. Its protein is CAIRPRQGENTEAFF.

The rearrangement joins TRBV29-1 to TRBJ2-7; TRBD2 matches at 7 bases. In germline, CDR1 is SQVTM, CDR2 ANQGSEA. CDR3 size: 15 residues. Trimming took 7 bases from V and 0 from J; bases not matched to a gene: 12. In DNA form, the CDR3 reads TGCAGCGCGAGATCCGCCGGGACTAACTCCTACGAGCAGTACTTC. It specifies CSARSAGTNSYEQYF.

This clone was recorded a few times. This chain uses TRBV29-1 with TRBJ1-1, with 7 positions matching TRBD1. This CDR3 is built from 11 residues. CDR1 is SQVTM, CDR2 ANQGSEA, per germline. V shed 7 bases, J shed 6 bases, and the junction held 5 bases outside the gene matches. The CDR3 nucleotides read TGCAGCGGAACAGGGGAGGCTGAAGCTTTCTTT. This translates into CSGTGEAEAFF.

This chain joins TRBV10-2 and TRBJ1-1; D may be TRBD1 (6 bases). Germline CDR1 is WSHSY and CDR2 is SAAADI. This CDR3 is built from 14 residues. Trimming took off 2 bases at V and 5 bases at J, with 12 bases between the two ends. CDR3 bases: TGCGCCAGCAGTGAGGGGGGGGCAGGGACTGAAGCTTTCTTT. It encodes CASSEGGAGTEAFF.

V usage is TRBV11-3 and J usage is TRBJ2-5; a weak D match, TRBD2 (6 bases). The V end was cut by 6 bases, the J end by 4 bases, with 9 bases between. The CDR3 covers 12 residues. Germline V gene lookup returns CDR1 SGHNT and CDR2 YENEEA. The CDR3 sequence is CASRKEGETQYF. The CDR3 DNA reads as TGTGCCAGCAGAAAGGAGGGAGAGACCCAGTACTTC.

V is TRBV6-6 and J is TRBJ1-3; D ambiguous. In germline, CDR1 is MNHNY, CDR2 SVGAGI (reference sequence). This CDR3 has 12 amino acids. Trimming stripped 8 bases from V and 7 bases from J, with 12 bases between. The CDR3 sequence is CASVGSGNTIYF. CDR3 bases: TGTGCCAGCGTGGGGTCGGGTAACACCATATATTTT.

This CDR3 is CASSPPMGEGDEQYF. For the CDR3, the DNA is TGTGCCAGCTCACCTCCTATGGGGGAGGGCGACGAGCAGTACTTC. The rearrangement links TRBV18 to TRBJ2-7; 7 bases fit TRBD2. This CDR3 comprises 15 residues. Germline V lookup: CDR1 KGHSH, CDR2 LQKENI. J was trimmed by 5 bases and V by 3 bases; bases with no gene match: 10.

The rearrangement links TRBV20-1 to TRBJ1-1, with D hard to call. Per the germline V gene, CDR1 is DFQATT and CDR2 is SNEGSKA (reference sequence). V was cut by 3 bases and J by 3 bases, with 2 bases left in between. CDR3 length equals 10 residues. The CDR3 nucleotides read TGCAGTGCTAGGTACACTGAAGCTTTCTTT. Amino acid sequence: CSARYTEAFF.

The chain carries TRBV6-1 and TRBJ2-7, with 8 positions matching TRBD1. Germline CDR1 is MNHNS and CDR2 is SASEGT. The trim removed 9 bases at V and 4 bases at J, leaving 2 bases unmatched. The CDR3 sequence is 11 residues long. The CDR3 region is CASGQGYEQYF. The CDR3 nucleotides are TGTGCCAGTGGACAGGGATACGAGCAGTACTTC.

V usage is TRBV25-1 and J usage is TRBJ2-5; D perhaps matches TRBD1 (5 bases). Germline V gene lookup returns CDR1 MGHDK and CDR2 SYGVNS. The CDR3 sequence is 13 residues long. V lost 3 bases and J 6 bases, leaving 11 bases between the germline ends. The chain's CDR3 is CASSDAGPQTQYF. DNA for the CDR3: TGTGCCAGCAGTGACGCAGGGCCGCAGACCCAGTACTTC.

The chain recombines TRBV19 with TRBJ2-4; possibly TRBD1 for D (5 bases). Germline V gene lookup returns CDR1 LNHDA and CDR2 SQIVND (reference sequence). CDR3 size: 12 residues. Trimming removed 5 bases from V and 6 bases from J, with 8 bases in between. The CDR3 region is CASSEGANIQYF. The CDR3 DNA reads as TGTGCCAGTAGTGAAGGGGCAAACATTCAGTACTTC.

CDR3: CASRPRTGANTGELFF. The CDR3 nucleotides read TGTGCCAGTAGACCCCGGACAGGGGCGAACACCGGGGAGCTGTTTTTT. The chain is built from TRBV19 and TRBJ2-2, with TRBD1 matching 9 bases. The CDR3 covers 16 residues. The trim removed 6 bases at V and 0 bases at J, leaving 5 bases unmatched. Germline CDR1 LNHDA, CDR2 SQIVND (reference sequence). The variable domain in full, with the rest retrieved from reference TRBV19 and TRBJ2-2, is DGGITQSPKYLFRKEGQNVTLSCEQNLNHDAMYWYRQDPGQGLRLIYYSQIVNDFQKGDIAEGYSVSREKKESFPLTVTSAQKNPTAFYLCASRPRTGANTGELFFGEGSRLTVL.

The rearrangement links TRBV7-2 to TRBJ1-3; 7 bases map to TRBD1. This CDR3 contains 16 residues. V lost 4 bases, J lost 0 bases, and 6 bases stayed unmatched. The germline gives CDR1 SGHTA, CDR2 FQGNSA. The CDR3 nucleotides are TGTGCCAGCAGCTCAGGGGGACCCCTCTCTGGAAACACCATATATTTT. Protein product: CASSSGGPLSGNTIYF. Looking up the rest from reference TRBV7-2 and TRBJ1-3 gives the full variable domain: GAGVSQSPSNKVTEKGKDVELRCDPISGHTALYWYRQSLGQGLEFLIYFQGNSAPDKSGLPSDRFSAERTGGSVSTLTIQRTQQEDSAVYLCASSSGGPLSGNTIYFGEGSWLTVV.